These 16 T cell receptor beta chains originate from one sample sequenced in a study of cytotoxic CD8 clonotypes in ibrutinib-treated CLL. Profiling relied on immunoSEQ multiplex PCR, and the TCRdb table lists in-frame clones only, not all of them. The sample yields more than 85,000 clones, more than 75% seen once. The material sequenced was PBMCs, taken after 12 months of ibrutinib treatment. These TCRs come from a human donor with chronic lymphocytic leukemia.

V gene TRBV7-3 combines with J gene TRBJ2-7; 8 bases match TRBD2. CDR3 size: 15 residues. V lost 4 bases to trimming and J lost 2 bases; unmatched junction nucleotides: 7. Germline V lookup: CDR1 SGHTA, CDR2 FQGTGA. The CDR3 spells CASSSSGGQAYEQYF. In DNA, the CDR3 is TGTGCCAGCAGCTCCAGCGGGGGCCAAGCCTACGAGCAGTACTTC.

V usage is TRBV7-9 and J usage is TRBJ1-6; 8 positions agree with TRBD1. Trimming cost V 3 bases and J 3 bases; bases outside gene matches: 4. CDR1 and CDR2 from the germline V gene are SEHNR and FQNEAQ (reference sequence). CDR3 length: 16 residues. CDR3 nucleotides: TGTGCCAGCAGCTTGGGGACAGGCGTCTATAATTCACCCCTCCACTTT. It encodes CASSLGTGVYNSPLHF.

The chain has TRBV7-9 and TRBJ2-7; a possible D gene is TRBD1 (6 bases). V was cut by 4 bases and J by 3 bases, with 10 bases left in between. The germline V gene has CDR1 SEHNR and CDR2 FQNEAQ (reference sequence). The CDR3 runs 13 residues. The CDR3 protein is CASSSDSFYEQYF. The DNA for the CDR3 is TGTGCCAGCAGCTCGGACAGCTTCTACGAGCAGTACTTC. The full variable domain, rest sourced from reference TRBV7-9 and TRBJ2-7, is DTGVSQNPRHKITKRGQNVTFRCDPISEHNRLYWYRQTLGQGPEFLTYFQNEAQLEKSRLLSDRFSAERPKGSFSTLEIQRTEQGDSAMYLCASSSDSFYEQYFGPGTRLTVT.

The chain is built from TRBV15 and TRBJ2-1, with 9 bases fitting TRBD2. CDR1 LNHNV and CDR2 YYDKDF come from the germline V gene (reference sequence). J was trimmed by 6 bases and V by 1 base; bases with no gene match: 7. The CDR3 length is 16 residues. As DNA, the CDR3 is TGTGCCACCAGCAGAGGGCAGCGGGGGGTATTCAATGAGCAGTTCTTC. Translating it yields CATSRGQRGVFNEQFF.

The rearrangement joins TRBV27 to TRBJ1-5; D might be TRBD1 (5 bases). This CDR3 is 16 amino acids long. Trimming stripped 0 bases from V and 0 bases from J, with 9 bases between. The germline CDR1 and CDR2 sequences are MNHEY and SMNVEV (reference sequence). The CDR3 loop reads CASSLSGGASNQPQHF. In DNA, the CDR3 is TGTGCCAGCAGTTTATCGGGGGGAGCTAGCAATCAGCCCCAGCATTTT.

This clone was seen more than once but under ten times. This chain connects TRBV19 to TRBJ1-1; D unclear. Per germline, CDR1 LNHDA and CDR2 SQIVND (reference sequence). V lost 8 bases to trimming and J lost 6 bases, with 10 bases between them. The CDR3 loop spans 11 amino acids. The CDR3 coding sequence is TGTGCCAGTGGGATTGGCTCTGAAGCTTTCTTT. Translation: CASGIGSEAFF. Together with reference TRBV19 and TRBJ1-1, the CDR3 gives the full variable domain: DGGITQSPKYLFRKEGQNVTLSCEQNLNHDAMYWYRQDPGQGLRLIYYSQIVNDFQKGDIAEGYSVSREKKESFPLTVTSAQKNPTAFYLCASGIGSEAFFGQGTRLTVV.

The chain links TRBV5-1 to TRBJ2-3; tentative D call: TRBD2 (5 bases). Germline-derived CDR1 and CDR2 are SGHRS and YFSETQ. Trimming cost V 3 bases and J 5 bases, with 13 bases left between them. The CDR3 is 14 residues long. In DNA form, the CDR3 reads TGCGCCAGCAGCTCCGGACGGGGTATAGATACGCAGTATTTT. It yields the protein CASSSGRGIDTQYF.

This chain uses TRBV4-2 with TRBJ2-7; D gene uncertain. This CDR3 has 14 residues. Germline V gene sequence: CDR1 LGHNA, CDR2 YNFKEQ. The ends were cut back, 0 bases at V and 1 base at J, with 7 bases in the middle. CDR3 sequence: CASSQDPSSYEQYF. In nucleotides, the CDR3 is TGTGCCAGCAGCCAAGATCCCAGTTCCTACGAGCAGTACTTC.

This rearrangement joins TRBV7-6 to TRBJ2-7; D not resolved. The germline V gene encodes CDR1 SGHVS and CDR2 FNYEAQ. The V end was cut by 5 bases, the J end by 6 bases, with 11 bases between. CDR3 size: 12 residues. The CDR3 DNA is TGTGCCAGCAGCCATCCTCTCGCCGAGCAGTACTTC. Its protein is CASSHPLAEQYF.

The chain carries TRBV19 and TRBJ1-5, with 10 bases fitting TRBD1. V shed 5 bases and J 4 bases; nucleotides not matched to a gene: 11. In germline, CDR1 is LNHDA, CDR2 SQIVND (reference sequence). The CDR3 totals 17 residues. The CDR3 loop reads CASSPSTGGPNNQPQHF. The CDR3 nucleotides are TGTGCCAGTAGTCCATCGACAGGGGGCCCCAATAATCAGCCCCAGCATTTT.

This clone came up a few times. This rearrangement joins TRBV5-1 to TRBJ1-3; unclear D gene. CDR3 length equals 13 residues. V was trimmed by 4 bases and J by 8 bases, leaving 13 bases between them. Germline V gene lookup returns CDR1 SGHRS and CDR2 YFSETQ. The CDR3 DNA follows: TGCGCCAGCAGCCTGACGGCTTTCGACACCATATATTTT. Amino acids: CASSLTAFDTIYF.

The chain carries TRBV28 and TRBJ2-7, with D possibly matching TRBD2 (6 bases). The CDR3 covers 12 residues. V lost 8 bases and J lost 2, with 10 bases in between. Germline assignment: CDR1 MDHEN and CDR2 SYDVKM. The CDR3 spells CASGKRAYEQYF. CDR3 nucleotides: TGTGCCAGCGGGAAGCGGGCCTACGAGCAGTACTTC. The whole variable domain, remainder taken from reference TRBV28 and TRBJ2-7, is DVKVTQSSRYLVKRTGEKVFLECVQDMDHENMFWYRQDPGLGLRLIYFSYDVKMKEKGDIPEGYSVSREKKERFSLILESASTNQTSMYLCASGKRAYEQYFGPGTRLTVT.

This chain uses TRBV1 with TRBJ2-7; the table's D call, TRBD2, was not checked against the DNA. TRBV1 is deemed a pseudogene. The CDR3 has 14 residues. CDR3 sequence: CTSSQAGTRYEQYF. Here the CDR3 DNA reads TGCACCAGCAGCCAGGCCGGGACTAGGTACGAGCAGTACTTC.

The chain uses TRBV25-1 and TRBJ1-2; D possibly corresponds to TRBD1 (6 bases). The V gene lost 3 bases and the J gene lost 4 bases, with 15 bases spanning the gap. The CDR3 totals 15 residues. The germline gives CDR1 MGHDK, CDR2 SYGVNS. Here the CDR3 reads CASSERQAGLYGYTF. Written as DNA, the CDR3 is TGTGCCAGCAGTGAGAGACAGGCAGGCCTCTATGGCTACACCTTC.

The chain joins TRBV5-6 to TRBJ1-6, with D perhaps TRBD1 (6 bases). This CDR3 is 15 amino acids long. Germline V CDR1 and CDR2: SGHDT, YYEEEE. V lost 4 bases to trimming and J lost 5 bases, with 13 bases between them. CDR3 loop: CASSRLTGHNSPLHF. Here the CDR3 DNA reads TGTGCCAGCAGCCGTCTTACAGGGCATAATTCACCCCTCCACTTT.

The V gene is TRBV29-1, the J gene TRBJ2-3; D not certain. The length of the CDR3 is 12 residues. Trimming stripped 3 bases from V and 8 bases from J, with 12 bases between. From germline, CDR1 is SQVTM and CDR2 ANQGSEA. CDR3 in amino acids: CSVEAPVGTQYF. The DNA for the CDR3 is TGCAGCGTTGAGGCGCCGGTTGGTACGCAGTATTTT.